Following are 21 T cell receptor beta chains from one sample sequenced in a study of blood T cell repertoires in COVID-19. TCRdb's table, derived via immunoSEQ multiplex PCR, lists solely in-frame clones and lacks some. Of some 120,000 clones listed, 75% to 90% were seen once; the top ten hold 7.9%. Sequences were obtained from peripheral blood. The receptors shown here come from a man in his 70s with acute or convalescent COVID-19.

This clone came up once. The J gene is TRBJ2-2, the V gene TRBV2; 8 positions match TRBD2. Germline CDR1 reads SNHLY; CDR2 reads FYNNEI. The CDR3 consists of 15 residues. V gave up 6 bases and J gave up 3 bases; unmatched junction bases: 6. This CDR3 is CASSSGSRYTGELFF. The CDR3 region has the DNA TGTGCCAGCAGCAGCGGGAGTAGGTACACCGGGGAGCTGTTTTTT.

The chain couples TRBV7-9 to TRBJ1-5, with 7 bases identical to TRBD1. Germline V gives CDR1 SEHNR, CDR2 FQNEAQ (reference sequence). V dropped 5 bases and J dropped 12; count of bases not matched to a gene: 10. The CDR3 runs to 13 residues. The CDR3 here is CASSLSGGLFQHF. The CDR3 DNA follows: TGTGCCAGCAGCCTATCAGGGGGTCTCTTCCAGCATTTT.

This clone was seen more than once but under ten times. This sequence joins TRBV18 and TRBJ2-1, with TRBD2 matching 8 bases. CDR1 is KGHSH and CDR2 is LQKENI in the germline V gene. The CDR3 is made up of 16 amino acids. The ends lost 0 bases at V and 2 bases at J; junction bases unmatched: 3. CDR3 bases: TGTGCCAGCTCACCACCGGCCGGGGGGGCCTACAATGAGCAGTTCTTC. This encodes CASSPPAGGAYNEQFF.

J is TRBJ1-4 and V is TRBV2; D is possibly TRBD1 (6 bases). V was trimmed by 6 bases and J by 5 bases, leaving 19 bases between them. CDR3 size: 16 residues. Germline loops: CDR1 SNHLY, CDR2 FYNNEI. This CDR3 reads CASRELRTGTNEKLFF. CDR3 nucleotide sequence: TGTGCCAGCAGGGAACTAAGAACAGGGACCAATGAAAAACTGTTTTTT.

The chain links TRBV18 to TRBJ2-3; D is perhaps TRBD1 (5 bases). Germline CDR1 KGHSH, CDR2 LQKENI. V dropped 5 bases and J dropped 6 bases, with 9 bases sitting between them. The CDR3 consists of 12 residues. CDR3 loop: CASSRKGDTQYF. The CDR3 DNA reads TGTGCCAGCTCAAGAAAGGGGGATACGCAGTATTTT.

The chain couples TRBV5-4 to TRBJ2-1; 9 positions match TRBD2. This CDR3 spans 15 amino acids. Trimming removed 4 bases from V and 3 bases from J; junction bases left unmatched: 5. The germline gives CDR1 SGHNT, CDR2 YYREEE (reference sequence). CDR3 sequence reads: CASSLAAGGYNEQFF. CDR3 coding DNA: TGTGCCAGCAGCCTGGCAGCGGGGGGCTACAATGAGCAGTTCTTC.

This chain connects TRBV6-2 or TRBV6-3 to TRBJ1-1; D gene uncertain. Germline V gives CDR1 MNHEY, CDR2 SVGEGT. Deletions cut 5 bases from V and 7 bases from J, with 8 bases between. The CDR3 consists of 11 residues. The DNA for the CDR3 is TGTGCCAGCAGTCGGGTAAATGAAGCTTTCTTT. Translation: CASSRVNEAFF.

The chain combines TRBV7-2 with TRBJ2-1; D may be TRBD2 (6 bases). Germline CDR1 is SGHTA and CDR2 is FQGNSA. V was clipped by 1 base and J by 4 bases, with 8 bases between them. The CDR3 length is 14 residues. In DNA, the CDR3 is TGTGCCAGCAGCTTAGTGGAGGGATACAATGAGCAGTTCTTC. It encodes CASSLVEGYNEQFF.

This rearrangement joins TRBV7-9 to TRBJ2-3; TRBD1 aligns across 7 bases. Germline loops: CDR1 SEHNR, CDR2 FQNEAQ (reference sequence). V gave up 7 bases and J gave up 1 base; unmatched junction bases: 8. CDR3 length: 15 amino acids. For the CDR3, the DNA is TGTGCCAGCAAACCTCGACAGGGTGGCACAGATACGCAGTATTTT. Its translation is CASKPRQGGTDTQYF.

This clone appeared a few times. The J gene is TRBJ2-7, the V gene TRBV7-9; 8 bases agree with TRBD2. Germline loops: CDR1 SEHNR, CDR2 FQNEAQ (reference sequence). CDR3 length: 13 amino acids. V lost 3 bases to trimming and J lost 4 bases; unmatched junction nucleotides: 2. The chain's CDR3 is CASSFGGGYEQYF. CDR3 DNA: TGTGCCAGCAGCTTCGGCGGGGGGTACGAGCAGTACTTC. Full variable domain (remainder filled in from reference TRBV7-9 and TRBJ2-7): DTGVSQNPRHKITKRGQNVTFRCDPISEHNRLYWYRQTLGQGPEFLTYFQNEAQLEKSRLLSDRFSAERPKGSFSTLEIQRTEQGDSAMYLCASSFGGGYEQYFGPGTRLTVT.

This clone has only one observation. DNA of the CDR3: TGTGCCAGCAGCTTAGCCGGCGGGGGGATCTACGAGCAGTACTTC. Protein sequence: CASSLAGGGIYEQYF. This chain joins TRBV11-2 and TRBJ2-7; TRBD2 aligns across 8 bases. The CDR3 has 15 amino acids. After removal of 1 base from V and 3 bases from J, the junction contained 5 bases not matched to a gene. Per the germline V gene, CDR1 is SGHAT and CDR2 is FQNNGV.

The chain employs TRBV2 and TRBJ1-6; D is ambiguous. The germline gives CDR1 SNHLY, CDR2 FYNNEI. The length of the CDR3 is 14 residues. V lost 3 bases and J 10 bases, leaving 13 bases between the germline ends. For the CDR3, the DNA is TGTGCCAGCAGTGATGGCAGGAGGGCCTCACCCCTCCACTTT. Amino acid sequence: CASSDGRRASPLHF.

The sample holds a few counts of this clone. This sequence joins TRBV2 and TRBJ1-6; 9 nucleotides line up with TRBD1. The CDR3 has 15 residues. Germline V gene data show CDR1 as SNHLY and CDR2 as FYNNEI. With V trimmed by 6 bases and J by 7 bases, 7 bases remained unmatched. The CDR3 reads CASRPTQGANSPLHF. The CDR3 DNA reads as TGTGCCAGCAGACCTACACAGGGGGCGAATTCACCCCTCCACTTT.

The chain joins TRBV24-1 to TRBJ2-1, with a possible D match to TRBD2 (6 bases). CDR3 size: 13 residues. V was pared by 2 bases and J by 9 bases, with 10 bases between. The germline CDR1 and CDR2 sequences are KGHDR and SFDVKD. For the CDR3, the DNA is TGTGCCACCAGTGATTATCTAGCGATTGAGCAGTTCTTC. Protein product: CATSDYLAIEQFF.

This chain uses TRBV7-9 with TRBJ2-3, with 9 bases fitting TRBD2. The germline gives CDR1 SEHNR, CDR2 FQNEAQ (reference sequence). The CDR3 length is 15 residues. Losses at the gene ends were 3 bases for V and 4 bases for J; bases not matched to a gene: 5. The CDR3 loop reads CASSFLAGVSDTQYF. In DNA form, the CDR3 reads TGTGCCAGCAGCTTCTTAGCGGGAGTGTCAGATACGCAGTATTTT.

Concerning this clone itself: Sequence at one end of the junction differs from germline and may be a read error. The chain recombines TRBV6-5 with TRBJ2-7; D is possibly TRBD2 (5 bases). CDR1 is MNHEY, CDR2 SVGAGI, per germline. The CDR3 runs to 14 residues. In DNA, the CDR3 is TGTGCCAGCAGATCCGGGATCCTCAACTACGGGCAGTACTTC. This encodes CASRSGILNYGQYF.

This clone came up a few times. J is TRBJ2-3 and V is TRBV6-7; D not certain. TRBV6-7 is an ORF; its function is uncertain. The CDR3 totals 15 residues. Trimming removed 8 bases from V and 0 bases from J, with 15 bases in between. Here the CDR3 DNA reads TGTGCCAGCCCCCCAGGTCCCCCAAGCACAGATACGCAGTATTTT. It yields the protein CASPPGPPSTDTQYF.

CDR3 sequence: CASSLAFGGKETQYF. The CDR3 nucleotides read TGTGCCAGCAGCTTAGCCTTTGGGGGGAAAGAGACCCAGTACTTC. The chain recombines TRBV7-9 with TRBJ2-5; D perhaps matches TRBD2 (6 bases). The V end was cut by 0 bases, the J end by 3 bases, with 11 bases between. CDR1 is SEHNR, CDR2 FQNEAQ, per germline (reference sequence). This CDR3 is 15 amino acids long.

The CDR3 DNA reads TGTGCCAGCAGCCCTTTACAGGGGTATGGCTACACCTTC. This gives the protein CASSPLQGYGYTF. The V call is TRBV7-3, the J call TRBJ1-2, with 7 positions matching TRBD1. CDR1 and CDR2 from the germline V gene are SGHTA and FQGTGA. V shed 5 bases, J shed 5 bases, and the junction held 5 bases outside the gene matches. The CDR3 consists of 13 residues.

This clone was observed a handful of times. This rearrangement joins TRBV25-1 to TRBJ1-5, with TRBD1 matching 8 bases. CDR1 is MGHDK, CDR2 SYGVNS, per germline. CDR3 length equals 13 residues. V shed 6 bases, J shed 7 bases, and the junction held 5 bases outside the gene matches. Written as DNA, the CDR3 is TGTGCCAGCAGGCAGGGGGCAGGACAGCCCCAGCATTTT. This sequence encodes CASRQGAGQPQHF.

The genes are TRBV5-1 and TRBJ2-7; tentatively, D is TRBD1 (6 bases). Germline loops: CDR1 SGHRS, CDR2 YFSETQ. The ends were cut back, 3 bases at V and 3 bases at J, with 13 bases in the middle. This CDR3 has 14 amino acids. CDR3 nucleotide sequence: TGCGCCAGCAGCTCCCTGGACAGCTACTACGAGCAGTACTTC. Protein product: CASSSLDSYYEQYF.